The entry below gives a single T cell receptor beta chain sequence along with its context. What it binds is unknown. The record originates from a study of monozygotic twins with inflammatory bowel disease. The CDR3 is 16 residues long. General observations from the study: Any single strong signal or clonotype tied to IBD lacked support. Immunosuppressive treatment differences may have increased patient repertoire variability.

TCRdb re-called the 5' RACE reads; every CDR3 protein appears as one record, without DNA. In total, the table holds roughly 140,000 distinct CDR3 sequences. The genes are TRBV12-3 or TRBV12-4 and TRBJ2-2; lacking DNA, the TRBD1 call made by TCRdb goes unchecked. Specimen: blood. The source of this sequence is a human donor with ulcerative colitis or Crohn's disease, or a healthy co-twin of an affected twin (not recorded which). CDR3 region: CASRTRDRVFGGELFF.